The entry below describes one T cell receptor beta chain. A much bigger clone sits one base away, suggesting this may be a read error. These data are taken from a study of T cells after yellow fever vaccination. Germline CDR1 LGHNA, CDR2 YSLEER. V lost 0 bases to trimming and J lost 6 bases, with 11 bases between them. The CDR3 length is 15 residues. A universal primer site and UMIs were added as TCR cDNA was made by 5'RACE template switching. A single record per CDR3 protein comes from TCRdb applying MiXCR to the 5' RACE reads. In the table there are under 55,000 distinct CDR3 sequences, approximately 7% of which are singletons.

The chain links TRBV4-3 to TRBJ2-2; D call uncertain. The input for sequencing was CD8+ T cells not binding an NS4B(214-222) dextramer, sorted from PBMCs, taken roughly seven weeks after the first yellow fever vaccination. The sequence was collected from a man aged 18 to 35 who received the YFV17D yellow fever vaccine. The CDR3 DNA reads as TGCGCCAGCAGCCAAGATTCGGCACCTTCCGGGGAGCTGTTTTTT. Its translation: CASSQDSAPSGELFF.